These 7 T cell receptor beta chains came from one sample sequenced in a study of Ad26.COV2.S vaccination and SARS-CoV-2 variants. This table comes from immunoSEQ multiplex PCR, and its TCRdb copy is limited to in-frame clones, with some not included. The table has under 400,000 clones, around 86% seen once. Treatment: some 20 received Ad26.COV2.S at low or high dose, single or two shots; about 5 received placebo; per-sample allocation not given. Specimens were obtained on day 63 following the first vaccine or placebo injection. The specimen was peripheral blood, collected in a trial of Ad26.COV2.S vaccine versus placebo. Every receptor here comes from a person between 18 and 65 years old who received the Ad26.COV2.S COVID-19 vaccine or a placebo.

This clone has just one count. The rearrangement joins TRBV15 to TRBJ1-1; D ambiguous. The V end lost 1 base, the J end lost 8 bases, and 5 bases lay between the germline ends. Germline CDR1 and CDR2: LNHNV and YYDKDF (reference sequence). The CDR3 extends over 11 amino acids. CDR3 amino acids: CATSRATEAFF. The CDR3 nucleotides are TGTGCCACCAGCAGAGCTACCGAAGCTTTCTTT.

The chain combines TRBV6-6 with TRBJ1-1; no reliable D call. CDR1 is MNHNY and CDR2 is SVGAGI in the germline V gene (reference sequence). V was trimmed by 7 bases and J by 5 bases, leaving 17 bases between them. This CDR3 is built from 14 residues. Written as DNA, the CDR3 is TGTGCCAGCACCCCGTCACGCTCCGGGACTGAAGCTTTCTTT. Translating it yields CASTPSRSGTEAFF.

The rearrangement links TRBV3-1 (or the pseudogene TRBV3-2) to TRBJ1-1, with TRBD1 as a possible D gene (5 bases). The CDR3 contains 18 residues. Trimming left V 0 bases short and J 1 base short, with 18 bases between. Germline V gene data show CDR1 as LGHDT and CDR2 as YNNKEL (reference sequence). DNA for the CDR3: TGTGCCAGCAGCCAAGAGCTTCGGTCCACCGACAGGAACACTGAAGCTTTCTTT. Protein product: CASSQELRSTDRNTEAFF.

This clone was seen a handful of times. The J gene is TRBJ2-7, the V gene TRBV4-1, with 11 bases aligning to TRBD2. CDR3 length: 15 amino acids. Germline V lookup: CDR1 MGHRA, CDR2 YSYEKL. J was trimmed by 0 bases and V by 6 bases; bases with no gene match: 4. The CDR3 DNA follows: TGCGCCAGCAGTCGACTAGCGGGAAGCTCCTACGAGCAGTACTTC. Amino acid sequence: CASSRLAGSSYEQYF.

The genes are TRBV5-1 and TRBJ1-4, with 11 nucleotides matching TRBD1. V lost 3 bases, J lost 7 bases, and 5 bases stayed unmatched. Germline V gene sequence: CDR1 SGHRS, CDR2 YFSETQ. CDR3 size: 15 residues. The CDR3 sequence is CASSSPGQGVEKLFF. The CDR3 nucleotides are TGCGCCAGCAGCTCCCCGGGACAGGGGGTTGAAAAACTGTTTTTT.

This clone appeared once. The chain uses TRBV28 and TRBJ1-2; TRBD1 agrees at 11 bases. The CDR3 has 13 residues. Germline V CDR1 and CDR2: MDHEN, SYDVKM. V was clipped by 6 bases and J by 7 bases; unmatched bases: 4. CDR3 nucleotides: TGTGCCAGCAGCCGGACAGGGGGCGTTGGCTACACCTTC. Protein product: CASSRTGGVGYTF.

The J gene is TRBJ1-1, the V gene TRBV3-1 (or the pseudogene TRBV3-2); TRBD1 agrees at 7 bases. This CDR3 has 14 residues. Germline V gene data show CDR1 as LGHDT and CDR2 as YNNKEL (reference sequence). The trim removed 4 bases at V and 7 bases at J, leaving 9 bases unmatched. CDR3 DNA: TGTGCCAGCAGCCTGAGACAGGGCGCGGGTGAAGCTTTCTTT. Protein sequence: CASSLRQGAGEAFF.